Shown below are 6 T cell receptor beta chains from a single sample sequenced in a study of T cell responses to AZD1222 COVID-19 vaccine. Profiling relied on immunoSEQ multiplex PCR, and the TCRdb table lists in-frame clones only, not all of them. This sample yields 150,000 to 200,000 clones, of which around nine tenths are seen a single time; 2.6% belongs to the top ten. Material: peripheral blood, obtained on day 0 of AZD1222 vaccination. The receptors shown here come from an adult in good health.

This chain joins TRBV5-4 and TRBJ2-6; D remains ambiguous. The V gene lost 5 bases and the J gene lost 4 bases, with 7 bases spanning the gap. The CDR3 contains 13 residues. CDR1 is SGHNT, CDR2 YYREEE, per germline (reference sequence). DNA for the CDR3: TGTGCCAGCAGGGGTCCGGGGGCCAACGTCCTGACTTTC. Translating gives CASRGPGANVLTF.

The V gene is TRBV5-1, the J gene TRBJ2-3, with 9 bases identical to TRBD2. The J segment lost 4 bases and the V segment lost 3 bases, leaving 9 bases of the junction unmatched. Looked up from germline, CDR1 is SGHRS and CDR2 is YFSETQ. This CDR3 region has 16 residues. CDR3 DNA: TGCGCCAGCAGCTCGGAAATAGCGGGAGCGGCAGATACGCAGTATTTT. It translates to CASSSEIAGAADTQYF.

The rearrangement joins TRBV5-1 to TRBJ2-2; no reliable D call. CDR1 is SGHRS, CDR2 YFSETQ, per germline. Trimming stripped 0 bases from V and 5 bases from J, with 5 bases between. The CDR3 extends over 13 amino acids. In DNA, the CDR3 is TGCGCCAGCAGCTTGGGGCCTACCGGGGAGCTGTTTTTT. This encodes CASSLGPTGELFF.

J is TRBJ1-1 and V is TRBV6-5; TRBD1 aligns across 7 bases. Trimming cost V 0 bases and J 7 bases; bases outside gene matches: 8. The CDR3 is 15 amino acids. CDR1 MNHEY and CDR2 SVGAGI come from the germline V gene. The CDR3 DNA reads as TGTGCCAGCAGTTACTCCGGGACAGCTGCCCATGAAGCTTTCTTT. It encodes CASSYSGTAAHEAFF.

This clone was observed a few times. The chain is built from TRBV6-2 or TRBV6-3 and TRBJ1-5; D uncertain. Trimming took 4 bases from V and 2 from J, leaving 9 bases between them. Germline V gives CDR1 MNHEY, CDR2 SVGEGT. The CDR3 length is 14 residues. As DNA, the CDR3 is TGTGCCAGCAGTTTTTACAGAGGCAATCAGCCCCAGCATTTT. This gives the protein CASSFYRGNQPQHF.

J is TRBJ1-1 and V is TRBV12-3 or TRBV12-4, with D unclear. There are 13 residues in the CDR3. Trimming pared 6 bases from V and 5 bases from J, leaving 13 bases between. The CDR3 loop is CASSRGKGTEAFF. The CDR3 DNA sequence: TGTGCCAGCAGCCGAGGTAAGGGTACTGAAGCTTTCTTT.